This note documents a single T cell receptor beta chain sequence. This sample was included in a study of CD8 T cells in Susac syndrome. Random hexamers were used to reverse transcribe roughly 0.45 to 1 ug of RNA. Each CDR3 protein gets one entry after TCRdb re-called the immunoSEQ multiplex PCR reads with MiXCR. The repertoire consists of about 300,000 distinct CDR3 sequences, with about 89% occurring once and the leading ten covering around 0.2%. The sequence derives from a human donor with multiple sclerosis. The sample taken for sequencing was CD8+ T cells from PBMCs.

In nucleotides, the CDR3 is TGCAGTGCTAGAGATCGGGAGCGGGGGGCTACTTACGAGCAGTACTTC. Amino acid sequence: CSARDRERGATYEQYF. This rearrangement joins TRBV20-1 to TRBJ2-7; 9 bases line up with TRBD2. This CDR3 contains 16 residues. Germline V gene lookup returns CDR1 DFQATT and CDR2 SNEGSKA (reference sequence). Trimming took 0 bases from V and 4 from J; bases not matched to a gene: 10.